A single sample gave rise to the 20 T cell receptor beta chains below, sequenced in a study of blood T cell repertoires in COVID-19. Profiling relied on immunoSEQ multiplex PCR, and the TCRdb table lists in-frame clones only, not all of them. This sample yields some 130,000 clones, of which about nine tenths are seen a single time; 10% belongs to the top ten. Sequencing was performed on peripheral blood. These receptor sequences come from a man aged 45-65 years with acute or convalescent COVID-19.

This chain joins TRBV11-2 and TRBJ1-4; D perhaps matches TRBD1 (5 bases). The germline gives CDR1 SGHAT, CDR2 FQNNGV. The CDR3 sequence is 15 residues long. Trimming shortened V by 0 bases and J by 10 bases, and 15 bases separated the two germline ends. CDR3 sequence: CASSLDRGGRGKLFF. As DNA, the CDR3 is TGTGCCAGCAGCTTAGATCGGGGAGGGAGGGGAAAACTGTTTTTT.

V is TRBV9 and J is TRBJ1-1; D is uncertain. The CDR3 loop spans 14 amino acids. CDR1 SGDLS and CDR2 YYNGEE come from the germline V gene. Trimming removed 0 bases from V and 5 bases from J, with 11 bases in between. This CDR3 is CASSVEARGTEAFF. The DNA for the CDR3 is TGTGCCAGCAGCGTAGAGGCCCGAGGGACTGAAGCTTTCTTT.

The V gene is TRBV11-2, the J gene TRBJ2-7; D not certain. This CDR3 is built from 11 residues. V lost 5 bases, J lost 7 bases, and 9 bases lay in between. Germline V lookup: CDR1 SGHAT, CDR2 FQNNGV. CDR3 nucleotide sequence: TGTGCCAGCAGCCCTCCCGGGGAGCAGTACTTC. Translated, it gives CASSPPGEQYF. The complete variable domain, with remaining parts taken from reference TRBV11-2 and TRBJ2-7, reads EAGVAQSPRYKIIEKRQSVAFWCNPISGHATLYWYQQILGQGPKLLIQFQNNGVVDDSQLPKDRFSAERLKGVDSTLKIQPAKLEDSAVYLCASSPPGEQYFGPGTRLTVT.

This clone was recorded a few times. CDR3 region: CATSSWTSGADTQYF. As DNA, the CDR3 is TGTGCCACCAGCAGCTGGACTAGCGGCGCAGATACGCAGTATTTT. The chain combines TRBV15 with TRBJ2-3; 10 nucleotides match TRBD2. Germline values: CDR1 LNHNV, CDR2 YYDKDF (reference sequence). The CDR3 loop spans 15 amino acids. V shed 3 bases, J shed 4 bases, and the junction held 4 bases outside the gene matches.

The V gene is TRBV2, the J gene TRBJ2-5; TRBD2 is a possible D gene (6 bases). This CDR3 region has 10 residues. Germline-derived CDR1 and CDR2 are SNHLY and FYNNEI. Trimming removed 8 bases from V and 9 bases from J, with 10 bases in between. The CDR3 DNA reads TGTGCCAGCGGTGGGGAGGCCCAGTACTTC. Protein: CASGGEAQYF.

The chain uses TRBV19 and TRBJ2-5; TRBD1 might be the D (5 bases). The CDR3 has 14 amino acids. The V and J ends lost 8 bases and 9 bases respectively, with 22 bases between them. The germline V gene encodes CDR1 LNHDA and CDR2 SQIVND (reference sequence). The CDR3 nucleotides are TGTGCCAGTGGGGCGTCGTTAGACCTAGGGGCCCAGTACTTC. Its translation is CASGASLDLGAQYF.

The rearrangement links TRBV10-3 to TRBJ2-7, with D tentatively TRBD2 (5 bases). There are 13 residues in the CDR3. Deletions cut 2 bases from V and 7 bases from J, with 12 bases between. Per germline, CDR1 ENHRY and CDR2 SYGVKD. The CDR3 protein is CAISESHPGEQYF. The CDR3 DNA reads as TGTGCCATCAGTGAGAGTCATCCGGGGGAGCAGTACTTC.

This chain connects TRBV6-6 to TRBJ1-1; D unclear. Germline loops: CDR1 MNHNY, CDR2 SVGAGI (reference sequence). Trimming pared 8 bases from V and 1 base from J, leaving 14 bases between. The CDR3 sequence is 14 residues long. CDR3 sequence reads: CASLPGPPNTEAFF. DNA of the CDR3: TGTGCCAGCCTCCCAGGTCCTCCGAACACTGAAGCTTTCTTT.

This chain connects TRBV7-2 to TRBJ2-7; 8 bases map to TRBD2. The length of the CDR3 is 15 residues. CDR1 SGHTA and CDR2 FQGNSA come from the germline V gene. Trimming took 7 bases from V and 0 from J; bases not matched to a gene: 8. DNA of the CDR3: TGTGCCAGCACCCCGGGGGGGGCTGCCTCCTACGAGCAGTACTTC. Amino acid sequence: CASTPGGAASYEQYF.

This clone was recorded only once. The chain uses TRBV5-6 and TRBJ2-3, with TRBD2 identical over 8 bases. CDR3 length: 16 amino acids. Trimming cost V 4 bases and J 5 bases; bases outside gene matches: 12. Germline CDR1 and CDR2: SGHDT and YYEEEE. The CDR3 here is CASSPGGVYGGDTQYF. The DNA of the CDR3 is TGTGCCAGCAGCCCGGGAGGGGTTTACGGTGGAGATACGCAGTATTTT.

This chain links TRBV5-1 with TRBJ1-2; 9 bases match TRBD1. The CDR3 contains 15 residues. Germline V lookup: CDR1 SGHRS, CDR2 YFSETQ. V shed 0 bases, J shed 2 bases, and the junction held 2 bases outside the gene matches. The CDR3 is CASSLGDRVNYGYTF. As DNA, the CDR3 is TGCGCCAGCAGCTTGGGGGACAGGGTGAACTATGGCTACACCTTC.

The chain employs TRBV7-2 and TRBJ2-7; 7 nucleotides agree with TRBD1. J was trimmed by 0 bases and V by 4 bases; bases with no gene match: 6. Germline values: CDR1 SGHTA, CDR2 FQGNSA. The CDR3 spans 15 residues. For the CDR3, the DNA is TGTGCCAGCAGCTGGGGACAGACCAGCTCCTACGAGCAGTACTTC. This encodes CASSWGQTSSYEQYF.

The chain combines TRBV28 with TRBJ2-7, with TRBD2 as a possible D gene (7 bases). The CDR3 consists of 16 residues. Germline-derived CDR1 and CDR2 are MDHEN and SYDVKM. V lost 6 bases and J 0 bases, leaving 18 bases between the germline ends. The CDR3 here is CASSRRGGASSYEQYF. The CDR3 region has the DNA TGTGCCAGCAGCCGAAGGGGGGGGGCCAGCTCCTACGAGCAGTACTTC.

The V call is TRBV28, the J call TRBJ1-5; 8 nucleotides align to TRBD1. This CDR3 is built from 15 residues. V was pared by 6 bases and J by 3 bases, with 7 bases of the junction left unmatched. Germline assignment: CDR1 MDHEN and CDR2 SYDVKM. CDR3 protein: CASRRTGTLNQPQHF. The CDR3 DNA follows: TGTGCCAGCAGACGGACAGGGACTCTCAATCAGCCCCAGCATTTT.

V gene TRBV2 combines with J gene TRBJ2-2; 9 bases match TRBD2. Germline V gene data show CDR1 as SNHLY and CDR2 as FYNNEI. With V trimmed by 5 bases and J by 7 bases, 5 bases remained unmatched. The CDR3 is 14 residues long. CDR3 sequence (DNA): TGTGCCAGCAGTCCTAGCGGGGTAGGCGGGGAGCTGTTTTTT. The encoded protein is CASSPSGVGGELFF.

The rearrangement links TRBV7-9 to TRBJ1-1; TRBD1 matches at 7 bases. Germline V gene sequence: CDR1 SEHNR, CDR2 FQNEAQ (reference sequence). This CDR3 contains 14 residues. V shed 8 bases and J 1 base; nucleotides not matched to a gene: 7. CDR3 residues: CASRGTAQNTEAFF. Here the CDR3 DNA reads TGTGCCAGCCGAGGGACAGCGCAGAACACTGAAGCTTTCTTT.

V is TRBV5-1 and J is TRBJ2-7; D remains ambiguous. The CDR3 is 14 residues long. The V gene lost 1 base and the J gene lost 0 bases, with 8 bases spanning the gap. CDR1 SGHRS and CDR2 YFSETQ come from the germline V gene. CDR3 nucleotides: TGCGCCAGCAGCTTGTACGGTAGCTCCTACGAGCAGTACTTC. Its protein is CASSLYGSSYEQYF.

The rearrangement joins TRBV19 to TRBJ2-1, with D hard to call. Germline V lookup: CDR1 LNHDA, CDR2 SQIVND (reference sequence). V lost 2 bases and J lost 0, with 14 bases in between. The CDR3 contains 17 residues. The CDR3 is CASSIFSSASSYNEQFF. In DNA form, the CDR3 reads TGTGCCAGTAGTATATTTTCAAGCGCATCCTCCTACAATGAGCAGTTCTTC.

This chain uses TRBV11-2 with TRBJ1-2; the D gene is possibly TRBD1 (6 bases). V was cut by 5 bases and J by 4 bases, with 17 bases left in between. The germline CDR1 and CDR2 sequences are SGHAT and FQNNGV. The CDR3 sequence is 15 residues long. CDR3 sequence reads: CASSPTGRSGYGYTF. The CDR3, as DNA: TGTGCCAGCAGCCCAACAGGGAGAAGCGGCTATGGCTACACCTTC. The full variable domain, with the rest looked up from reference TRBV11-2 and TRBJ1-2, is EAGVAQSPRYKIIEKRQSVAFWCNPISGHATLYWYQQILGQGPKLLIQFQNNGVVDDSQLPKDRFSAERLKGVDSTLKIQPAKLEDSAVYLCASSPTGRSGYGYTFGSGTRLTVV.

V and J are TRBV11-3 and TRBJ1-1, with D possibly being TRBD1 (6 bases). Germline-derived CDR1 and CDR2 are SGHNT and YENEEA. Trimming shortened V by 5 bases and J by 5 bases, and 12 bases separated the two germline ends. The CDR3 sequence is 13 residues long. As DNA, the CDR3 is TGTGCCAGCAGCGTTAACAGGGAGACTGAAGCTTTCTTT. Protein: CASSVNRETEAFF.